Here is one TCR beta chain with its context. This CDR3 spans 16 amino acids. Germline lookup yields CDR1 SGHDT and CDR2 YYEEEE. The V segment lost 0 bases and the J segment 1 base; nucleotides outside the gene matches: 3. Participants' reported clinical history set cohort assignment. Either two negative PCRs, clearance, or symptom resolution qualified Cohort 3 donors as recovered. The record originates from a study of blood T cell repertoires in COVID-19. The wider study: The cDNA or gDNA used as material had been derived from T cells, B-cell-depleted T cells, or PBMCs.

TCRdb's copy holds only in-frame clones and misses some; the assay was immunoSEQ multiplex PCR. The top ten clones hold approximately 18% of a sample with fewer than 200,000 clones, about four fifths of them seen once. Material for sequencing was PBMCs or T cells enriched from blood (not recorded which). The rearrangement joins TRBV5-6 to TRBJ2-5, with 10 bases identical to TRBD2. The TCR was taken from a man in his 60s who had recovered from COVID-19. In DNA, the CDR3 is TGTGCCAGCAGCTTGGCTAGCGGGAGAGTCCAAGAGACCCAGTACTTC. Amino acids: CASSLASGRVQETQYF. Looking up the rest from reference TRBV5-6 and TRBJ2-5 gives the full variable domain: DAGVTQSPTHLIKTRGQQVTLRCSPKSGHDTVSWYQQALGQGPQFIFQYYEEEERQRGNFPDRFSGHQFPNYSSELNVNALLLGDSALYLCASSLASGRVQETQYFGPGTRLLVL.